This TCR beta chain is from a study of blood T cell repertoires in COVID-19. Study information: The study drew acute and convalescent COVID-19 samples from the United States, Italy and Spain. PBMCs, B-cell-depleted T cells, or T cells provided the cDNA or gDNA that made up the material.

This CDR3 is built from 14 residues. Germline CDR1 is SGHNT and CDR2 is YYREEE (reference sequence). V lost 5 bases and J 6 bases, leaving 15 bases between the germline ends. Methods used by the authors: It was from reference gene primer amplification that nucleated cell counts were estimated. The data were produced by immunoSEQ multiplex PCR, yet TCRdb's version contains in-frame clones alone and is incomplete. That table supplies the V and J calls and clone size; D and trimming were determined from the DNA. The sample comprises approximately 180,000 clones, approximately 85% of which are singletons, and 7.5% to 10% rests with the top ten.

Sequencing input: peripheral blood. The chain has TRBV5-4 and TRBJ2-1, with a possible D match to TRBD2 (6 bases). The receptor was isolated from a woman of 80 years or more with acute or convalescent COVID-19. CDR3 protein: CASRSPSAGNEQFF. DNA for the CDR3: TGTGCCAGCAGATCACCTAGCGCGGGCAATGAGCAGTTCTTC.